This passage covers 3 T cell receptor beta chains from one sample sequenced in a study of CD8+CD57+ T cells in acquired aplastic anemia. CDR3 and TCR beta VDJ profiling relied on a genomic DNA template. Using its own MiXCR run on the reads, TCRdb lists one record per CDR3 protein. The sample has 86,000 or so distinct CDR3 sequences; 40% to 55% are singletons. Sequencing used sorted CD4+, CD8+, or CD8+CD57+ T cells (not recorded which) from PBMCs. Receptor source: a human donor in good health, serving as a control.

This chain links TRBV5-1 with TRBJ2-7; TRBD2 matches at 8 bases. With 0 bases clipped from V and 7 bases from J, the junction kept 3 bases outside the gene matches. The CDR3 runs to 13 residues. Germline V gene data show CDR1 as SGHRS and CDR2 as YFSETQ. CDR3 residues: CASSLEGLEEQYF. In nucleotides, the CDR3 is TGCGCCAGCAGCTTGGAGGGACTAGAAGAGCAGTACTTC.

The chain has TRBV27 and TRBJ2-7; 7 bases are shared with TRBD1. With 2 bases clipped from V and 3 bases from J, the junction kept 7 bases outside the gene matches. The CDR3 runs to 15 residues. Germline V gene lookup returns CDR1 MNHEY and CDR2 SMNVEV (reference sequence). The CDR3 reads CASSLRAGGLYEQYF. Here the CDR3 DNA reads TGTGCCAGCAGTTTAAGGGCAGGGGGTCTCTACGAGCAGTACTTC.

This clonotype was observed once. A much larger clone is a single base away; this may be a read error. The chain uses TRBV19 and TRBJ1-1; 7 positions agree with TRBD1. Germline values: CDR1 LNHDA, CDR2 SQIVND (reference sequence). Germline trimming cut 1 base from V and 1 base from J; bases unmatched to any gene: 9. There are 17 residues in the CDR3. The CDR3 DNA follows: TGTGCCAGTAGTATAGCTAAGGGGGCCAGGGCGAACACTGAAGCTTTCTTT. This sequence encodes CASSIAKGARANTEAFF.